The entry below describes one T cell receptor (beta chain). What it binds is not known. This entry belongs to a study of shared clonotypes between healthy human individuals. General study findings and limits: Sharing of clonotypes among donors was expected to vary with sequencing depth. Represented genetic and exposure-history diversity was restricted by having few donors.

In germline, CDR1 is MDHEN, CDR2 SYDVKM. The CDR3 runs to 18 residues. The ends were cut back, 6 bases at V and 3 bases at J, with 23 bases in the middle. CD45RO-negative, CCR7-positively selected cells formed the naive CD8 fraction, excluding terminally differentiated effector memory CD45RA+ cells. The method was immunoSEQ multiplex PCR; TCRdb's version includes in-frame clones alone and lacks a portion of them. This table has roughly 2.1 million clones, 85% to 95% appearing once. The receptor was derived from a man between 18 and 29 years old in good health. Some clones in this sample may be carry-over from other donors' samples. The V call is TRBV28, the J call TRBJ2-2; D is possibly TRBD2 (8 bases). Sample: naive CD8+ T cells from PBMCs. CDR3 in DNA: TGTGCCAGCAGCAGGGGGACAATCCGGGAGGGAGACACCGGGGAGCTGTTTTTT. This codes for CASSRGTIREGDTGELFF.